This TCR beta chain was profiled in a study of T cells in Graves' hyperthyroidism and ophthalmopathy (dated by TCRdb to the late 2010s). For context, the study as a whole: Peripheral blood was collected at initial diagnosis, before any treatment. The 75 to 100 discovery patients were divided at random into training and test sets in a 7:3 ratio. Thyroid tissue and blood T-cell repertoires from over 5 Graves' hyperthyroidism patients were also compared in the study. The paper describes TCR Vbeta CDR3 sequencing of about 140 peripheral blood samples, made up of 43 ophthalmopathy patients, roughly 72 hyperthyroidism patients and 17 progressor patients. To identify distinguishing TCR V-J signatures, a discovery cohort of about 100 patients was used, comprising 40 to 45 with Graves' ophthalmopathy and around 57 with stable Graves' hyperthyroidism. Whether ophthalmopathy could be predicted prospectively was tested in an independent validation cohort made up of 18 to 20 hyperthyroidism patients plus 17 patients who later progressed to ophthalmopathy. Once sampling was done, hyperthyroidism patients were given methimazole at a starting dose of 30 mg daily, whereas ophthalmopathy patients were given high-dose intravenous methylprednisolone. Study-wide findings and limitations: In validation, the model predicted progression to ophthalmopathy with approximately 69% sensitivity and 72% to 75% specificity, a median of roughly seven months before onset. In cross-validation, a model built on a 13 V-J signature told ophthalmopathy apart from stable hyperthyroidism with approximately 90% sensitivity and around 84% specificity, and in testing the same model reached 80%/75%. Sample size was not statistically predetermined, and investigators were not blinded to group allocation. Most expanded thyroid clonotypes (frequency above 0.001) were also detected in blood, a finding suggesting that blood repertoires may reflect thyroid immune responses.

V trim: 3 bases; J trim: 4 bases; unmatched bases: 4. CDR1 and CDR2 were assigned from the germline V gene as MGHRA and YSYEKL. The CDR3 spans 15 residues, from the cysteine through the phenylalanine. Only the CDR3 DNA is retained, 45 bases long and in frame from the first base. TCR beta CDR3 regions were amplified from RNA transcripts. A first-round RT-PCR of the TCR CDR3 used the HTBI primer set with the Qiagen OneStep RT-PCR kit. Libraries were constructed in a second round of multiplex PCR, after which size selection and purification were carried out. Libraries were sequenced paired-end with 100 bp reads on an Illumina HiSeq2000. On the study's bioinformatics: SOAPnuke was used to process the raw data, with reads discarded if the reads contained adapters or uncalled bases, had a mean Phred below 15, or lacked an exact constant-primer or identifier match. High-quality paired reads were merged using COPE v1.2.5, and each unique nucleotide sequence was defined as a clonotype. MiTCR v1.1 was used to align the clonotypes against IMGT TRBV, TRBD and TRBJ reference segments. Only V-J combinations with frequency above 0.0001, covering 99% to 99.2% of repertoires, were analysed. The TCS score was defined as the ratio of F50 (clonal expansion) to E x V (chaos), calculated using BLOSUM62-based TCRdist between CDR3 peptides within each V-J. Welch's t-statistics and random forest reduced around 550 V-J features to fewer than 15, which were used in a naive Bayes classifier (R e1071). TCRdb reprocessing: public reads trimmed at Q25 with fastp, clones called with MiXCR, in-frame beta chains kept. Identical CDR3 proteins give one entry, which carries the most common genes and DNA. These V and J calls are TCRdb output, not the study's own analysis. The sample profile shows about 720,000 distinct CDR3 sequences; less than 20% of them were found once. Of the sample, around 8% is held by the ten largest clones.

Stable Graves' hyperthyroidism was defined as the absence of progression to ophthalmopathy over 18 months of follow-up. Hyperthyroidism patients were newly diagnosed, with disease duration under 2 months, and aged 18 to 65 years. Any patient with an uncontrolled infection, another autoimmune disease, pregnancy or lactation was excluded. Diagnoses were based on clinical symptoms, serum thyroxine and TRAb, thyroid ultrasound and orbital computed tomography. Ficoll-Paque density gradient centrifugation was used to isolate PBMCs from about 10 ml of fresh peripheral blood. Total RNA was extracted using Trizol reagent, and RNA quality was assessed on an Agilent 2100 Bioanalyzer. This clonotype was counted a few times. Its antigen is not yet known. The input lacks base qualities; no much larger clone sits a single base away.

This clonotype was sampled from a man aged 18 to 30 with Graves' hyperthyroidism. Sequencing input: blood. The chain couples TRBV4-1 to TRBJ2-7; 12 bases in between match TRBD2. The CDR3 has the sequence CASSQQTSGRYEQYF. The nucleotide sequence reads TGCGCCAGCAGCCAGCAGACTAGCGGGAGATACGAGCAGTACTTC.